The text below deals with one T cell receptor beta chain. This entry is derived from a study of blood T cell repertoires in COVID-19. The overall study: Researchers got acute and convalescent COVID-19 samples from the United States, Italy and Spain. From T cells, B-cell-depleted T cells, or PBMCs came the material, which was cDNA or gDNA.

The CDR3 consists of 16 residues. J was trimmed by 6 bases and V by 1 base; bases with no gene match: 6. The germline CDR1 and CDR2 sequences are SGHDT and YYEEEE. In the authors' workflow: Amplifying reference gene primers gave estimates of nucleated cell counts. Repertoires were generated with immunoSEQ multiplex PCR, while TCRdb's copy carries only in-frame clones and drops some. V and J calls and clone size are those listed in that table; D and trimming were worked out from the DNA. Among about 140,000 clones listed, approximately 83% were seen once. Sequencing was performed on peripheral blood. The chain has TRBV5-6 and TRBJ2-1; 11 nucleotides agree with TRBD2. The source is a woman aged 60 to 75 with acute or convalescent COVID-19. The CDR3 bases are TGTGCCAGCAGCTTGACTAGCGGGAGTCGCGGCAATGAGCAGTTCTTC. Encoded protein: CASSLTSGSRGNEQFF.